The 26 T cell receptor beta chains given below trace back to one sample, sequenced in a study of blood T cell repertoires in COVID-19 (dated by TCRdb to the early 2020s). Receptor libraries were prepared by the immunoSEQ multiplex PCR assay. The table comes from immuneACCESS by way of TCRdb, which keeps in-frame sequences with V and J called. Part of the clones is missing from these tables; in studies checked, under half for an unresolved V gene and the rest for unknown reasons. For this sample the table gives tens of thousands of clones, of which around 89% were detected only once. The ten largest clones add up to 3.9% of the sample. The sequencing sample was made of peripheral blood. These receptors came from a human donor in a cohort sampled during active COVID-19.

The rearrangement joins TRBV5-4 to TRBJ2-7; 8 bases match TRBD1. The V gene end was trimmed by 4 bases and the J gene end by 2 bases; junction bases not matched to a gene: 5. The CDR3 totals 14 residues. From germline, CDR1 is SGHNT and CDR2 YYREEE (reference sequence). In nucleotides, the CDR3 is TGTGCCAGCAGCGTGGGACAGGACACCTACGAGCAGTACTTC. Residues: CASSVGQDTYEQYF.

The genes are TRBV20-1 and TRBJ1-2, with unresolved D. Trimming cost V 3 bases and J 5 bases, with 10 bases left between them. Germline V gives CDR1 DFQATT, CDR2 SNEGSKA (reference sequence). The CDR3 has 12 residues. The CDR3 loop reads CSASWATYGYTF. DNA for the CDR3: TGCAGTGCTAGTTGGGCCACTTATGGCTACACCTTC.

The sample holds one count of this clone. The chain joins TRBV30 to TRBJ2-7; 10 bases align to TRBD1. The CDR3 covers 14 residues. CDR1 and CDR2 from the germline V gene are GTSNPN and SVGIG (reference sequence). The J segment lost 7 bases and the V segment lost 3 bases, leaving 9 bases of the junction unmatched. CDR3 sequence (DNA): TGTGCCTGGAGGGGGGGACAGGGGTTCTGGGAGCAGTACTTC. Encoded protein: CAWRGGQGFWEQYF.

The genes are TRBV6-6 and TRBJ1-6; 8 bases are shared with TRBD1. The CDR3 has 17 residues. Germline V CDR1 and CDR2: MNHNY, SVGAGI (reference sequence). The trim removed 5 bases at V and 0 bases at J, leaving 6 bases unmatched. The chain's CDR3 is CASSPRGLSSYNSPLHF. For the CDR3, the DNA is TGTGCCAGCAGTCCCAGGGGGCTTAGCTCCTATAATTCACCCCTCCACTTT.

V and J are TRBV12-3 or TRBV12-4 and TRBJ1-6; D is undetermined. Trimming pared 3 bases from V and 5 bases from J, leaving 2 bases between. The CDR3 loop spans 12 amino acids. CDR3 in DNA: TGTGCCAGCAGTTTTAATAATTCACCCCTCCACTTT. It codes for CASSFNNSPLHF.

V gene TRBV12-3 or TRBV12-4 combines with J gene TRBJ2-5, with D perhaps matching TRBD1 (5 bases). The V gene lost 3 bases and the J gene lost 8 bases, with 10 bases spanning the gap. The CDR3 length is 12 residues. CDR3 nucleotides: TGTGCCAGCAGTTTCGGCAGGGAAACCCAGTACTTC. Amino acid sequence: CASSFGRETQYF.

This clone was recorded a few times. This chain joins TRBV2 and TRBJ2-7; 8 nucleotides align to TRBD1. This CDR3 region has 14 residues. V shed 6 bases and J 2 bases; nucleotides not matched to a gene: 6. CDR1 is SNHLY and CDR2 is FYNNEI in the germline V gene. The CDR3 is CASSDGQGTYEQYF. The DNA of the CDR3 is TGTGCCAGCAGCGACGGACAGGGAACCTACGAGCAGTACTTC.

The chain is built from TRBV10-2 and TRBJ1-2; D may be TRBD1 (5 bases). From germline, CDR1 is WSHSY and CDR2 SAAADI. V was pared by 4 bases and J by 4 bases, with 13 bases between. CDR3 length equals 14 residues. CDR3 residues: CASSALGEGYGYTF. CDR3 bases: TGCGCCAGCAGTGCATTGGGGGAGGGCTATGGCTACACCTTC.

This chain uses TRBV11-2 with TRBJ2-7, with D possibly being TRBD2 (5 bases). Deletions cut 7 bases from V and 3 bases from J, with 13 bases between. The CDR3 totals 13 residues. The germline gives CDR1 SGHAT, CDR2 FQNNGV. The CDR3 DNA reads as TGTGCCAGCAATATTGCGGAGGTCTACGAGCAGTACTTC. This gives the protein CASNIAEVYEQYF. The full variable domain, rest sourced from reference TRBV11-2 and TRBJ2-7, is EAGVAQSPRYKIIEKRQSVAFWCNPISGHATLYWYQQILGQGPKLLIQFQNNGVVDDSQLPKDRFSAERLKGVDSTLKIQPAKLEDSAVYLCASNIAEVYEQYFGPGTRLTVT.

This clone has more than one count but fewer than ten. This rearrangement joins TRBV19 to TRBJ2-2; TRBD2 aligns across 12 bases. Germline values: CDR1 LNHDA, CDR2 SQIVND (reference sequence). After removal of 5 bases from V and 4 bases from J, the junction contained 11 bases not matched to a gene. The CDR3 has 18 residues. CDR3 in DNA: TGTGCCAGTAGTCCCTGGACTAGCGGGACTGAACGCACCGGGGAGCTGTTTTTT. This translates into CASSPWTSGTERTGELFF.

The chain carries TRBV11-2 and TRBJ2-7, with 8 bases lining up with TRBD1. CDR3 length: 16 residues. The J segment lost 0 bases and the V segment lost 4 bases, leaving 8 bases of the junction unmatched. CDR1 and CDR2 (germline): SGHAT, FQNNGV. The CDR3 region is CASSYRTGHSSYEQYF. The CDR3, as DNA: TGTGCCAGCAGCTACCGGACAGGGCACAGCTCCTACGAGCAGTACTTC.

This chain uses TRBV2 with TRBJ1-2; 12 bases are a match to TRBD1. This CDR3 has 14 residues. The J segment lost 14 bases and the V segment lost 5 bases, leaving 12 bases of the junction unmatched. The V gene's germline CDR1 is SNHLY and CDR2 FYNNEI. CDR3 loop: CASSSLSGTGGFTF. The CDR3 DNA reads TGTGCCAGCAGTTCTTTAAGTGGGACAGGGGGCTTTACCTTC.

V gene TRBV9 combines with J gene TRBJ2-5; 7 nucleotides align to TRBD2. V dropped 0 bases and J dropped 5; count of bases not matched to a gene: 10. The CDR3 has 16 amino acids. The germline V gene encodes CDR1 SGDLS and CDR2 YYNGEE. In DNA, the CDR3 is TGTGCCAGCAGCGTAGCTGGATTAGCGGGCCGGGAGACCCAGTACTTC. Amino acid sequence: CASSVAGLAGRETQYF.

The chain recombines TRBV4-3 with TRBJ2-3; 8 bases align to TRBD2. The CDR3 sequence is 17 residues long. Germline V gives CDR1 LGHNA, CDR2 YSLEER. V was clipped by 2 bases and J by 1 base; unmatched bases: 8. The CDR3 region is CASSQFPGSGGTDTQYF. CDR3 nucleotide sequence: TGCGCCAGCAGCCAATTCCCAGGTAGCGGGGGCACAGATACGCAGTATTTT.

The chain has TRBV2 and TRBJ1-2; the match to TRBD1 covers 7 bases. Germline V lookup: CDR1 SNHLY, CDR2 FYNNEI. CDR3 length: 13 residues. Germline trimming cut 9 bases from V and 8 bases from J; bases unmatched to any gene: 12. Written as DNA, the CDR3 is TGTGCCAGAGGCGAGACAGGGTCGAGAGGCTACACCTTC. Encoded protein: CARGETGSRGYTF.

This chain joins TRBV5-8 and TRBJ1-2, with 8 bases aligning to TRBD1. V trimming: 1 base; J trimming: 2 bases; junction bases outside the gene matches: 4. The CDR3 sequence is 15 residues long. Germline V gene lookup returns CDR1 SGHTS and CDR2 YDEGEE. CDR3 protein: CASSLSGGVNYGYTF. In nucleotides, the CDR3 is TGTGCCAGCAGCTTGTCAGGGGGCGTAAACTATGGCTACACCTTC.

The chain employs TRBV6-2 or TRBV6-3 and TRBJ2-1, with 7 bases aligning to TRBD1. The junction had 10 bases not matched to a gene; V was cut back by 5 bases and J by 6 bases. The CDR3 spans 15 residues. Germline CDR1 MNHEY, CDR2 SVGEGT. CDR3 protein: CASSPNRGLTNEQFF. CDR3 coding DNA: TGTGCCAGCAGTCCGAACAGGGGTCTGACCAATGAGCAGTTCTTC.

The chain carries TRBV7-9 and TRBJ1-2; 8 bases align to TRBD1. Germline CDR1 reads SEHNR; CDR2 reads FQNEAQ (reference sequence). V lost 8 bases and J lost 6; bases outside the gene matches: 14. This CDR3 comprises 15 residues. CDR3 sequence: CASFDRVRTGNGYTF. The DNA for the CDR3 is TGTGCCAGCTTCGATCGGGTTCGGACAGGGAATGGCTACACCTTC.

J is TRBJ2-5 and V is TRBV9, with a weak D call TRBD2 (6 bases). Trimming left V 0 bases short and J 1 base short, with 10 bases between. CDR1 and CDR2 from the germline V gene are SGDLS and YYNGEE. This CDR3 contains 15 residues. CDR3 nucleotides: TGTGCCAGCAGCGTAGGGGACTGGATCCAAGAGACCCAGTACTTC. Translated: CASSVGDWIQETQYF.

The CDR3 loop is CASTPGLNTQYF. The CDR3 nucleotides are TGTGCCAGCACCCCAGGACTAAATACGCAGTATTTT. The rearrangement links TRBV6-2 or TRBV6-3 to TRBJ2-3, with D maybe TRBD2 (6 bases). The V gene lost 7 bases and the J gene lost 7 bases, with 12 bases spanning the gap. Germline values: CDR1 MNHEY, CDR2 SVGEGT. This CDR3 has 12 amino acids.

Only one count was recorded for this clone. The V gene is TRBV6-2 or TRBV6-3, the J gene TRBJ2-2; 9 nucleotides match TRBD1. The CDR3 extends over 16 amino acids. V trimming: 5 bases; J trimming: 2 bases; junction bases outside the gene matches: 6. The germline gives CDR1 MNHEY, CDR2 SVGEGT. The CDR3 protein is CASSNRDRDNTGELFF. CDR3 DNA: TGTGCCAGCAGTAACCGGGACAGGGACAACACCGGGGAGCTGTTTTTT.

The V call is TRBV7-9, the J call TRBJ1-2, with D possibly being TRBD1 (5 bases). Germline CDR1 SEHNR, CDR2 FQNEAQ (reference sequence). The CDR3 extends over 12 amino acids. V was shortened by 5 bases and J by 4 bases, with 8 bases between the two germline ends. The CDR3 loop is CASSPQGYGYTF. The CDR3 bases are TGTGCCAGCAGCCCTCAGGGCTATGGCTACACCTTC.

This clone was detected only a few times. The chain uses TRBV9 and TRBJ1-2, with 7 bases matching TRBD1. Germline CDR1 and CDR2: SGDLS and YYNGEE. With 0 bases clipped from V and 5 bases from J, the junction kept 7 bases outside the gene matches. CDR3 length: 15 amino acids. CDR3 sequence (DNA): TGTGCCAGCAGCGTAGCCGCAGGGGGACCGTATGGCTACACCTTC. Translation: CASSVAAGGPYGYTF.

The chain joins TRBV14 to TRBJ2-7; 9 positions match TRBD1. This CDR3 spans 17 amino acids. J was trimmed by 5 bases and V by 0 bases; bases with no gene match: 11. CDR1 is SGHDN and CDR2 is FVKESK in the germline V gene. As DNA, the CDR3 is TGTGCCAGCAGCCAAGAGGTTAGGACAGGGGTTAGGAACGAGCAGTACTTC. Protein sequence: CASSQEVRTGVRNEQYF.

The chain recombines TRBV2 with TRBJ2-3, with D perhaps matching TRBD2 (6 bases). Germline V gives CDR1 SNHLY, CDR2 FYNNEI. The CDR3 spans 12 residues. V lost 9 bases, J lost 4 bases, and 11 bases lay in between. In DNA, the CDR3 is TGTGCCAGGGGGGAGGCCTCAGATACGCAGTATTTT. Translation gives CARGEASDTQYF.

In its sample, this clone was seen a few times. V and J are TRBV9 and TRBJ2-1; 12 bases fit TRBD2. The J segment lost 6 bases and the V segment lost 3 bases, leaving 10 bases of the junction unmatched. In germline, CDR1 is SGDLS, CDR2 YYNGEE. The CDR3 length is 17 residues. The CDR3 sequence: CASSGASGRAGFNEQFF. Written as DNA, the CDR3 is TGTGCCAGCAGCGGGGCTAGCGGGAGGGCCGGGTTCAATGAGCAGTTCTTC.